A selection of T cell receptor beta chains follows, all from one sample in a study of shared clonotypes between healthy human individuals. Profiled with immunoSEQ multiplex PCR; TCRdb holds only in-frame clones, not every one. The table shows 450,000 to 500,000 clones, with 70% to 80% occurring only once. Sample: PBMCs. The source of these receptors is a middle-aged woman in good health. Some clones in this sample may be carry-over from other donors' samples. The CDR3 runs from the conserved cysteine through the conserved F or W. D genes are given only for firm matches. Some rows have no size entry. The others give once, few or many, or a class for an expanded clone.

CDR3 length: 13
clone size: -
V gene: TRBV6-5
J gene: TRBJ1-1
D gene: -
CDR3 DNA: TGTGCCAGCGGGGACACCCTGGGCACTGAAGCTTTCTTT
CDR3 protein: CASGDTLGTEAFF

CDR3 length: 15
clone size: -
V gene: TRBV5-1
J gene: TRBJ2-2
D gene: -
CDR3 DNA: TGCGCCAGTACACCCGAGGGATCGGGGACCGGGGAGCTGTTTTTT
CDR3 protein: CASTPEGSGTGELFF

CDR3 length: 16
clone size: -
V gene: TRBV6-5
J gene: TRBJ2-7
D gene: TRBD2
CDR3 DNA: TGTGCCAGCAGTTTAGGTTTGACTAGCGGCTACTACGAGCAGTACTTC
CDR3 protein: CASSLGLTSGYYEQYF

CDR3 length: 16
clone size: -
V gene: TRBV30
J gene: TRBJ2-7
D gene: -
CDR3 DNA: TGTGCCTGGAGTGTGGGCGGGTGGCAGGTCCTAGCCGAGCAGTACTTC
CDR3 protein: CAWSVGGWQVLAEQYF

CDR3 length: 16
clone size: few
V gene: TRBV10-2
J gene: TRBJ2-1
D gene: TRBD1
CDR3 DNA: TGCGCCAGCACCGTCGGACAGGGGAGGTCCTACAATGAGCAGTTCTTC
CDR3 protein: CASTVGQGRSYNEQFF

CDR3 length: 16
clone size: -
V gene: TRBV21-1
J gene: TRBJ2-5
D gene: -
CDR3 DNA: TGTGCCAGCGGGGGACAGGGTCCTCCGGCGCGAGAGACCCAGTACTTC
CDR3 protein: CASGGQGPPARETQYF

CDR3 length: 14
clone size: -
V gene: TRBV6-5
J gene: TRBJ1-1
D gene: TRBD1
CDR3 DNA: TGTGCCAGCAACCCACCGGGACAGGTCACTGAAGCTTTCTTT
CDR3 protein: CASNPPGQVTEAFF

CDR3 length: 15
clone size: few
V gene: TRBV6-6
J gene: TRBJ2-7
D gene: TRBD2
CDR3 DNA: TGTGCCAGCAGTTACGCGCTAGCGGGAGCCCGGGAGCAGTACTTC
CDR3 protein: CASSYALAGAREQYF

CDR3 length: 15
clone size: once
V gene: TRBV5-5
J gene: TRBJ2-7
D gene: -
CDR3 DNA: TGTGCCAGCAGCTCCGAATTGGGTCTAGCGCACGAGCAGTACTTC
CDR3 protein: CASSSELGLAHEQYF

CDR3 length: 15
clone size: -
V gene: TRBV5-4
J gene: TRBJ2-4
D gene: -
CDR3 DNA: TGTGCCAGCAGCTTGGCTTCAGGGGAAGGAAACATTCAGTACTTC
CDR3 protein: CASSLASGEGNIQYF

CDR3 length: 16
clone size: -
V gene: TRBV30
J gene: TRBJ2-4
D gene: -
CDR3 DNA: TGTGCCTGGAGTGTCGTTCGGGTCGCAAGGAAACGGGCTCAGTACTTC
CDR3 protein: CAWSVVRVARKRAQYF

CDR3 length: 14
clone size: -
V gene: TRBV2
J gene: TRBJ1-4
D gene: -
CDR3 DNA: TGTGCCAGCAGTGTAGCCACTCAGGATGAAAAACTGTTTTTT
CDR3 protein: CASSVATQDEKLFF

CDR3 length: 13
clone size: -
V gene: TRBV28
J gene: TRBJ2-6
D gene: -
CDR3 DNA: TGTGCCAGCAGAATTTCTGGGGCCAACGTCCTGACTTTC
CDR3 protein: CASRISGANVLTF

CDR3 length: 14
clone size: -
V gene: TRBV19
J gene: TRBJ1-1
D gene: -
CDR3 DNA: TGTGCCAGTAGTATACCCGGGGTGGGCACTGAAGCTTTCTTT
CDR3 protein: CASSIPGVGTEAFF

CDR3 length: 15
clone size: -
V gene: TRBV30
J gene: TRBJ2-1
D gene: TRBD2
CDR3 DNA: TGTGCCTGGAGTCTTCGTAGCGGGAGATACAATGAGCAGTTCTTC
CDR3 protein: CAWSLRSGRYNEQFF

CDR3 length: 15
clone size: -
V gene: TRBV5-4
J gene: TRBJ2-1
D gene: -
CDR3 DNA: TGTGCCAGCAGCTTGTCGAGGGAGTCCCCCAATGAGCAGTTCTTC
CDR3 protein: CASSLSRESPNEQFF

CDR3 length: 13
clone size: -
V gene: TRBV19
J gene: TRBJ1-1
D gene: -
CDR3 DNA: TGTGCCAGTAGTTCCTCACCGAACACTGAAGCTTTCTTT
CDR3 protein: CASSSSPNTEAFF

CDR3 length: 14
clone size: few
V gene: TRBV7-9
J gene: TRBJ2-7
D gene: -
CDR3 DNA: TGTGCCAGCAGCTCACACGGAGGTACCTACGAGCAGTACTTC
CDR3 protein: CASSSHGGTYEQYF

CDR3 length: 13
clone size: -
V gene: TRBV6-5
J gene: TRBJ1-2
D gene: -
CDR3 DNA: TGTGCCAGCAGTTACATACAGGGTTACGGCTACACCTTC
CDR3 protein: CASSYIQGYGYTF

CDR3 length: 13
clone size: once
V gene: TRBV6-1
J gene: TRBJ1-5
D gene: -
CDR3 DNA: TGTGCCAGCAGTGAAGCTAAGTCACAGCCCCAGCATTTT
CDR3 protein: CASSEAKSQPQHF

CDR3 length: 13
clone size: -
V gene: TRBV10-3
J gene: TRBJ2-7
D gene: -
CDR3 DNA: TGTGCCATCAGTGAGTCCAGCAGGGGCGAGCAGTACTTC
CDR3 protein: CAISESSRGEQYF

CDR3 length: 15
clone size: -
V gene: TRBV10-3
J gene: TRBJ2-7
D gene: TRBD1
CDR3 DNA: TGTGCCATCAGTGAGTTGGGACAGGGGACATACGAGCAGTACTTC
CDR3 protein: CAISELGQGTYEQYF

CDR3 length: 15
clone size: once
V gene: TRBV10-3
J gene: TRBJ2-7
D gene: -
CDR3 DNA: TGTGCCATCAGTGAGGGCAGGGGACCAACCTACGAGCAGTACTTC
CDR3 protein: CAISEGRGPTYEQYF

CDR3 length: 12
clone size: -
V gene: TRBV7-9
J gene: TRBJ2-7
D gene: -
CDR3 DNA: TGTGCCAGCAGCTTATTACCCTACGAGCAGTACTTC
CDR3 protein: CASSLLPYEQYF

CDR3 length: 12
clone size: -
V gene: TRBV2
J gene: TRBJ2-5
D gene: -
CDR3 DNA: TGTGCCAGCAGTGAAGAGTTTGAGACCCAGTACTTC
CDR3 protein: CASSEEFETQYF

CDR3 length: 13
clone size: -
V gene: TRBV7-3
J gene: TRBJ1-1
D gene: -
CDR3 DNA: TGTGCCAGCAGCTTAGATATGTACACTGAAGCTTTCTTT
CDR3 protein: CASSLDMYTEAFF

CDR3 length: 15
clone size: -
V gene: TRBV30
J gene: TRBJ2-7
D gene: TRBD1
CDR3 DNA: TGTGCCTGGAGCCGAGGACAGGGTGGAACCTACGAGCAGTACTTC
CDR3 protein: CAWSRGQGGTYEQYF

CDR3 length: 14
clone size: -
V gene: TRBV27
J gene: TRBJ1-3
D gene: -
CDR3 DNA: TGTGCCAGCAGAAAGACAGTAACTGGAAACACCATATATTTT
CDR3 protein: CASRKTVTGNTIYF

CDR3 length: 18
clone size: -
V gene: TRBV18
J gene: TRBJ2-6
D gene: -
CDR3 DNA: TGTGCCAGCTCACCCAACATTGGGGGAGGCTCTGGGGCCAACGTCCTGACTTTC
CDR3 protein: CASSPNIGGGSGANVLTF

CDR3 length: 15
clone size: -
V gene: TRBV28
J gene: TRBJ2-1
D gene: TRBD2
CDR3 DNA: TGTGCCAGCAGCAACGGGGGGGAGGGTTACAATGAGCAGTTCTTC
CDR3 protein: CASSNGGEGYNEQFF

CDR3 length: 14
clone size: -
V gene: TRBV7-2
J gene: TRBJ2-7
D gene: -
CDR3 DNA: TGTGCCAGCAGCCGAGACCCGGGATCCTACGAGCAGTACTTC
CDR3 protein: CASSRDPGSYEQYF

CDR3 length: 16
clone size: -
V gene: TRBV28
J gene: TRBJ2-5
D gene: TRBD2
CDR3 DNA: TGTGCCAGCCGAGAGAGGGGTGGCGGGAGTTGGGAGACCCAGTACTTC
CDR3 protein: CASRERGGGSWETQYF

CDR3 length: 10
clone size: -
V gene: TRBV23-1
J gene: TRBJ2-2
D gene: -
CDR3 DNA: TGCGCCAGCAGTCAAGGAGTGCTGTTTTTT
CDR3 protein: CASSQGVLFF

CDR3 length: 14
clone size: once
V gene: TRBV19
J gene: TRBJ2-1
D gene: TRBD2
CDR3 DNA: TGTGCCAGTAGTACCCAGCGGGACGACAATGAGCAGTTCTTC
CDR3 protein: CASSTQRDDNEQFF

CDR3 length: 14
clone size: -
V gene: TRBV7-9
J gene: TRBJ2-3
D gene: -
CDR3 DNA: TGTGCCAGCAGCTTGGGGGGGCTCACAGATACGCAGTATTTT
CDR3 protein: CASSLGGLTDTQYF

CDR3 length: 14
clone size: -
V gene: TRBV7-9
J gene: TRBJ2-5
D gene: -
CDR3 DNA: TGTGCCAGCAGCTTAGCAGGCGGAAAAGAGACCCAGTACTTC
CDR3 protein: CASSLAGGKETQYF

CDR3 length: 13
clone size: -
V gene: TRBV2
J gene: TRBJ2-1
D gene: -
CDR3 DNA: TGTGCCACCGGAAAGTCTTCCTACAATGAGCAGTTCTTC
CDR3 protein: CATGKSSYNEQFF

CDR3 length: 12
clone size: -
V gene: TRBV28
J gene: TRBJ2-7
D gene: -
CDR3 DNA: TGTGCCAGCACGGACAAAGCCTACGAGCAGTACTTC
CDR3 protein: CASTDKAYEQYF

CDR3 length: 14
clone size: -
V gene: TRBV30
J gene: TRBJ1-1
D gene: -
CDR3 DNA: TGTGCCTGGAGTGTAGGCGGGGAGGGGACTGAAGCTTTCTTT
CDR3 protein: CAWSVGGEGTEAFF

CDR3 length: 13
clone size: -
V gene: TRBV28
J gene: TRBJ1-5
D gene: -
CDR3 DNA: TGTGCCAGCAACCGTGGGGAGAATCAGCCCCAGCATTTT
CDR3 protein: CASNRGENQPQHF

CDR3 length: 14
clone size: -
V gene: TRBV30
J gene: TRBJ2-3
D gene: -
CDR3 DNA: TGTGCCTGGAGGGGCGGGATTTTAGCGGATACGCAGTATTTT
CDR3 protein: CAWRGGILADTQYF

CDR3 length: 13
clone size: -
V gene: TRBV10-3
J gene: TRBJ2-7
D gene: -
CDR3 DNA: TGTGCCATCAGTGAGTCGATCATGGGCGAGCAGTACTTC
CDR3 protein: CAISESIMGEQYF